The sequence of this T cell receptor (beta chain) was determined in a study of blood T cell repertoires in COVID-19. The wider study: The analysed material was cDNA or gDNA that came from T cells, B-cell-depleted T cells, or PBMCs.

TCRdb's table, derived via immunoSEQ multiplex PCR, lists solely in-frame clones and lacks some. The table includes 200,000 to 250,000 clones, 70% to 90% detected once. Material: peripheral blood. The clonotype was recovered from a middle-aged man with acute or convalescent COVID-19.

CDR3 bases: TGCGCCAGCAGCCAAGGACAGGGACCCTATAATTCACCCCTCCACTTT. Encoded protein: CASSQGQGPYNSPLHF. The rearrangement joins TRBV4-1 to TRBJ1-6; TRBD1 agrees at 7 bases. This CDR3 comprises 16 residues. CDR1 is MGHRA and CDR2 is YSYEKL in the germline V gene. With V trimmed by 1 base and J by 2 bases, 2 bases remained unmatched.